The sequence of this TCR beta chain was determined in a study of blood T cell repertoires in COVID-19. The overall study: The United States, Italy and Spain provided the acute and convalescent COVID-19 samples. PBMCs, B-cell-depleted T cells, or T cells provided the cDNA or gDNA that made up the material.

Per germline, CDR1 LNHDA and CDR2 SQIVND (reference sequence). Trimming removed 5 bases from V and 4 bases from J; junction bases left unmatched: 5. The CDR3 is made up of 13 amino acids. Per the original methods: Reference gene primer amplification in the assay estimated nucleated cell counts. Measured with immunoSEQ multiplex PCR; TCRdb has only the in-frame clones, and not every one. That table gives V, J and clone size, and the DNA gave D and trimming. The data hold 150,000 to 200,000 clones, with around 85% observed a single time. This clonotype was sampled from a human donor with acute or convalescent COVID-19. The donor label of this sample is uncertain. Sequenced input: peripheral blood. The chain links TRBV19 to TRBJ2-7; TRBD1 matches at 7 bases. The CDR3 protein is CASSSQGKYEQYF. As DNA, the CDR3 is TGTGCCAGTAGTTCACAGGGGAAGTACGAGCAGTACTTC.